This T cell receptor beta chain emerged from a study of T cell clonality in common variable immunodeficiency. The study's findings and limits: CVID patient heterogeneity limited repertoire-clinical complication correlations. Fewer deletions and N-nucleotide insertions were reportedly seen in common variable immunodeficiency TCR beta sequences.

Trimming cost V 0 bases and J 4 bases; bases outside gene matches: 15. Germline V gene lookup returns CDR1 SGHRS and CDR2 YFSETQ. The CDR3 loop spans 20 amino acids. Sequencing used immunoSEQ multiplex PCR; TCRdb keeps in-frame clones, though not all of them. The specimen has roughly 39,000 clones, none found just once. There are many counts of this clone. Its antigen is still unknown. From the germline J gene comes the end of the CDR3, since the read stops 3 residues before it. The chain has TRBV5-1 and TRBJ2-5, with 13 bases aligning to TRBD2. Specimen: peripheral blood mononuclear cells. This clonotype originated in a human donor with common variable immunodeficiency. The CDR3 loop reads CASSLGPGLAGPRAPETQYF. The part of the CDR3 DNA that was read is TGCGCCAGCAGCTTGGGGCCGGGACTAGCGGGACCTCGGGCCCCAGAGACC.